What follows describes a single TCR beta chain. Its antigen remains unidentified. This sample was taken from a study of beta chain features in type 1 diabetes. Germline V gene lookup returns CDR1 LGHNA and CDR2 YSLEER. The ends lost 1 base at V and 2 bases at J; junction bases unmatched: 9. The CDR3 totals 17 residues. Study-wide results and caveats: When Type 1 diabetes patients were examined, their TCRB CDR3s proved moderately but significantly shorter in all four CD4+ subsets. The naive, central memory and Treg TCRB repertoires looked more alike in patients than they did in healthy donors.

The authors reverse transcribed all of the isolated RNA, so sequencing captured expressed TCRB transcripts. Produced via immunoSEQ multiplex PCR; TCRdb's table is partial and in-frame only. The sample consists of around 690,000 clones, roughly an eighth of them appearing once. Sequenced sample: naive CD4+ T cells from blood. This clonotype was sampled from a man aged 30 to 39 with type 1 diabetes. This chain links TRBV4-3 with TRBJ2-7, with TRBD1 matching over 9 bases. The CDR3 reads CASSQAGPGTGTYEQYF. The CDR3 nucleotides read TGCGCCAGCAGCCAAGCGGGGCCCGGGACAGGGACCTACGAGCAGTACTTC.